This record concerns one TCR beta chain sequence. The sample belongs to a study of blood T cell repertoires in COVID-19. Measured with immunoSEQ multiplex PCR; TCRdb has only the in-frame clones, and not every one. This table has under 55,000 clones, 70% to 85% appearing once. This CDR3 spans 12 amino acids. The germline V gene has CDR1 MNHEY and CDR2 SMNVEV (reference sequence). J was trimmed by 10 bases and V by 3 bases; bases with no gene match: 3. The J gene is TRBJ2-1, the V gene TRBV27; 7 bases fit TRBD1. The sequenced sample consisted of peripheral blood. The receptor comes from a man between 65 and 85 years old with acute or convalescent COVID-19. The CDR3 DNA reads TGTGCCAGCAGTTTCCAGGGACAGGAGCAGTTCTTC. It specifies CASSFQGQEQFF.